These 27 T cell receptor beta chains came from one sample sequenced in a study of beta chain features in type 1 diabetes. Study-wide results and caveats: Moderate yet significant TCRB CDR3 shortening was seen in Type 1 diabetes patients in all four CD4+ subsets.

The whole isolated RNA underwent reverse transcription, so sequencing captured expressed TCRB transcripts. Profiling relied on immunoSEQ multiplex PCR, and the TCRdb table lists in-frame clones only, not all of them. This sample has roughly 300,000 clones, with approximately 9.9% found just once. Their antigens are not known. The specimen sequenced was central memory CD4+ T cells from blood. Source of these receptors: a man aged 30 to 39 with type 1 diabetes.

This chain uses TRBV19 with TRBJ2-1; the D gene is possibly TRBD2 (6 bases). Trimming stripped 6 bases from V and 4 bases from J, with 16 bases between. The CDR3 contains 15 residues. Per the germline V gene, CDR1 is LNHDA and CDR2 is SQIVND (reference sequence). This CDR3 reads CASSIRRGPYNEQFF. For the CDR3, the DNA is TGTGCCAGTAGCATCAGGCGGGGACCTTACAATGAGCAGTTCTTC.

This clone was seen only a few times. The same CDR3 also results from other DNA sequences found in this sample. V usage is TRBV29-1 and J usage is TRBJ2-5; no clear D. Germline CDR1 is SQVTM and CDR2 is ANQGSEA. Trimming stripped 4 bases from V and 4 bases from J, with 4 bases between. The CDR3 loop spans 10 amino acids. CDR3 nucleotide sequence: TGCAGCGTTGGGAGAGAGACCCAGTACTTC. As protein: CSVGRETQYF. Filled out from reference TRBV29-1 and TRBJ2-5, the complete variable domain reads SAVISQKPSRDICQRGTSLTIQCQVDSQVTMMFWYRQQPGQSLTLIATANQGSEATYESGFVIDKFPISRPNLTFSTLTVSNMSPEDSSIYLCSVGRETQYFGPGTRLLVL.

The rearrangement joins TRBV15 to TRBJ2-1, with 13 bases fitting TRBD2. V was pared by 0 bases and J by 3 bases, with 11 bases of the junction left unmatched. The CDR3 is 20 amino acids. CDR1 and CDR2 from the germline V gene are LNHNV and YYDKDF (reference sequence). The CDR3 DNA follows: TGTGCCACCAGCAGAGATCGACTAGCGGGGGGCTCCCCCGTCTACAATGAGCAGTTCTTC. Residues: CATSRDRLAGGSPVYNEQFF.

This clone turned up a few times. Within the sample, other DNA sequences also encode this same CDR3. The V and J genes are TRBV7-9 and TRBJ1-4; D is uncertain. The CDR3 sequence is 12 residues long. In germline, CDR1 is SEHNR, CDR2 FQNEAQ (reference sequence). The germline V and J ends were trimmed by 1 base and 7 bases, with 4 bases remaining between them. This CDR3 is CASSLEGEKLFF. CDR3 DNA: TGTGCCAGCAGCTTAGAAGGTGAAAAACTGTTTTTT. The full variable domain, completed using reference TRBV7-9 and TRBJ1-4, is DTGVSQNPRHKITKRGQNVTFRCDPISEHNRLYWYRQTLGQGPEFLTYFQNEAQLEKSRLLSDRFSAERPKGSFSTLEIQRTEQGDSAMYLCASSLEGEKLFFGSGTQLSVL.

This chain uses TRBV5-1 with TRBJ2-1, with D perhaps TRBD2 (6 bases). The germline V and J ends were trimmed by 4 bases and 9 bases, with 17 bases remaining between them. The CDR3 has 14 amino acids. CDR1 SGHRS and CDR2 YFSETQ come from the germline V gene. This chain's CDR3 is CASSPLVEGTEQFF. CDR3 bases: TGCGCCAGCAGCCCACTAGTGGAGGGCACTGAGCAGTTCTTC.

With respect to this clone: The junction shows a germline mismatch at one end, possibly a read error. The chain is built from TRBV5-1 and TRBJ1-1, with unresolved D. This CDR3 has 14 amino acids. CDR1 is SGHRS and CDR2 is YFSETQ in the germline V gene. CDR3 protein: CASSFVDDGTEALF. CDR3 nucleotide sequence: TGCGCCAGCAGCTTCGTGGACGACGGCACTGAAGCTCTCTTT.

This clone has only a few counts. The gene calls are TRBV23-1 and TRBJ1-6; D remains unclear. TRBV23-1 is an ORF, and what it does is uncertain. V lost 3 bases to trimming and J lost 6 bases, with 15 bases between them. The CDR3 is made up of 16 amino acids. The DNA of the CDR3 is TGCGCCAGCAGTCATACCCCTGGCATGTGTAATTCACCCCTCCACTTT. This sequence encodes CASSHTPGMCNSPLHF.

This clone has a handful of counts. The chain couples TRBV5-1 to TRBJ2-1; D possibly corresponds to TRBD1 (7 bases). The CDR3 is made up of 15 amino acids. In germline, CDR1 is SGHRS, CDR2 YFSETQ. V was trimmed by 2 bases and J by 4 bases, leaving 13 bases between them. This CDR3 reads CASSLTGEAYNEQFF. As DNA, the CDR3 is TGCGCCAGCAGCTTAACAGGGGAGGCTTACAATGAGCAGTTCTTC.

Written as DNA, the CDR3 is TGCAGCGGGGGCAGGGTGGGTGACACTGAAGCTTTCTTT. Its protein is CSGGRVGDTEAFF. This rearrangement joins TRBV29-1 to TRBJ1-1, with D possibly TRBD1 on 5 matching bases. CDR1 is SQVTM, CDR2 ANQGSEA, per germline. CDR3 size: 13 residues. V lost 7 bases, J lost 3 bases, and 15 bases lay in between.

This clone has only a few counts. This sequence joins TRBV7-2 and TRBJ2-5; TRBD1 might be the D (6 bases). The CDR3 runs to 14 residues. V was shortened by 2 bases and J by 4 bases, with 11 bases between the two germline ends. Germline loops: CDR1 SGHTA, CDR2 FQGNSA. The CDR3 sequence: CASSLYRDAETQYF. CDR3 sequence (DNA): TGTGCCAGCAGCTTATACAGGGACGCAGAGACCCAGTACTTC.

This clone was counted between two and nine times. The chain links TRBV7-2 to TRBJ2-4; the match to TRBD1 covers 7 bases. J gave up 6 bases and V 7 bases, and 12 bases lay outside the gene matches. Germline V lookup: CDR1 SGHTA, CDR2 FQGNSA. This CDR3 contains 15 residues. Here the CDR3 DNA reads TGTGCCAGCACCCCTATGGGACAGCACTCAAACATTCAGTACTTC. Protein: CASTPMGQHSNIQYF.

This clone was counted a few times. Here the CDR3 DNA reads TGTGCCAGCAGCCTAATATCGGGGAGATCCTCCTACGAGCAGTACTTC. Its translation: CASSLISGRSSYEQYF. The rearrangement links TRBV2 to TRBJ2-7; tentative D call: TRBD2 (5 bases). V was pared by 6 bases and J by 0 bases, with 18 bases between. Germline CDR1 is SNHLY and CDR2 is FYNNEI. The CDR3 runs 16 residues.

The chain links TRBV6-6 to TRBJ1-4; 7 bases align to TRBD1. This CDR3 spans 14 amino acids. Germline CDR1 is MNHNY and CDR2 is SVGAGI (reference sequence). The ends lost 5 bases at V and 8 bases at J; junction bases unmatched: 8. CDR3 in DNA: TGTGCCAGCAGTCAGCAGGGGGTTCCAGAAAAACTGTTTTTT. Encoded protein: CASSQQGVPEKLFF.

The V call is TRBV9, the J call TRBJ1-4; 7 nucleotides align to TRBD1. There are 15 residues in the CDR3. Unmatched junction bases numbered 8, after V lost 4 bases and J lost 5 bases. Germline V gene data show CDR1 as SGDLS and CDR2 as YYNGEE. The CDR3, as DNA: TGTGCCAGCAGCCTGGGGACAGAACTGAATGAAAAACTGTTTTTT. Protein sequence: CASSLGTELNEKLFF.

The chain combines TRBV5-1 with TRBJ2-3; 9 nucleotides align to TRBD1. Losses at the gene ends were 4 bases for V and 6 bases for J; bases not matched to a gene: 9. This CDR3 has 15 amino acids. Germline CDR1 SGHRS, CDR2 YFSETQ. For the CDR3, the DNA is TGCGCCAGCAGCCTCCGGACAGGGGAGGGGGATACGCAGTATTTT. Amino acid sequence: CASSLRTGEGDTQYF.

Many counts were recorded for this clone. The rearrangement joins TRBV21-1 to TRBJ2-3; the table gives TRBD2 as D, unverified against the DNA. TRBV21-1 is described as a pseudogene. There are 17 residues in the CDR3. CDR3 coding DNA: TGTGCCAGCAGCTACGTTAGAGCGGGTGCACCCACAGATACGCAGTATTTT. As protein: CASSYVRAGAPTDTQYF.

There are a few counts of this clone. This chain links TRBV2 with TRBJ1-1, with D unresolved. Trimming took 8 bases from V and 7 from J, leaving 8 bases between them. The V gene's germline CDR1 is SNHLY and CDR2 FYNNEI. The CDR3 is 10 amino acids. The CDR3 nucleotides read TGTGCCAGCCGACAAGGTGAAGCTTTCTTT. This encodes CASRQGEAFF.

This clone came up a few times. The rearrangement links TRBV11-3 to TRBJ2-6; either TRBD1 or TRBD2 may fit D (5 bases each). Germline loops: CDR1 SGHNT, CDR2 YENEEA. V lost 8 bases and J lost 0, with 5 bases in between. The CDR3 is 13 amino acids. The DNA of the CDR3 is TGTGCCAGCGGGACCTCTGGGGCCAACGTCCTGACTTTC. It translates to CASGTSGANVLTF. The entire variable domain, with the rest obtained from reference TRBV11-3 and TRBJ2-6, is as follows: EAGVVQSPRYKIIEKKQPVAFWCNPISGHNTLYWYLQNLGQGPELLIRYENEEAVDDSQLPKDRFSAERLKGVDSTLKIQPAELGDSAVYLCASGTSGANVLTFGAGSRLTVL.

This clone was picked up a small number of times. CDR3: CAIRERSQGIKAFF. CDR3 coding DNA: TGTGCCATCAGGGAGAGGTCGCAGGGAATCAAAGCTTTCTTT. This chain joins TRBV10-3 and TRBJ1-1; possibly TRBD1 for D (5 bases). V was trimmed by 6 bases and J by 9 bases, leaving 20 bases between them. This CDR3 spans 14 amino acids. CDR1 is ENHRY and CDR2 is SYGVKD in the germline V gene.

This sequence joins TRBV5-1 and TRBJ2-3; TRBD1 or TRBD2 may be the D gene (5 bases each). The germline CDR1 and CDR2 sequences are SGHRS and YFSETQ. The CDR3 spans 16 residues. V dropped 5 bases and J dropped 0 bases, with 16 bases sitting between them. Here the CDR3 reads CASRPRDGSSTDTQYF. The CDR3, as DNA: TGCGCCAGCAGACCCCGGGACGGCTCGAGCACAGATACGCAGTATTTT.

The CDR3 sequence: CAISEVSGYEQYF. CDR3 bases: TGTGCCATCAGTGAGGTTAGCGGTTACGAGCAGTACTTC. This rearrangement joins TRBV10-3 to TRBJ2-7; D is perhaps TRBD2 (6 bases). This CDR3 has 13 residues. CDR1 is ENHRY, CDR2 SYGVKD, per germline. V dropped 2 bases and J dropped 4 bases, with 9 bases sitting between them.

This sequence joins TRBV19 and TRBJ2-3, with D uncertain. The germline CDR1 and CDR2 sequences are LNHDA and SQIVND (reference sequence). V lost 5 bases and J lost 1, with 10 bases in between. This CDR3 region has 14 residues. In DNA form, the CDR3 reads TGTGCCAGTAGTCCCGGTCACCGCACAGATACGCAGTATTTT. Translation gives CASSPGHRTDTQYF.

The chain has TRBV29-1 and TRBJ1-4, with TRBD1 matching 7 bases. CDR3 length equals 12 residues. V was clipped by 4 bases and J by 12 bases; unmatched bases: 8. Per the germline V gene, CDR1 is SQVTM and CDR2 is ANQGSEA. The CDR3 here is CSVAGGRGELFF. The CDR3 nucleotides read TGCAGCGTTGCAGGGGGTCGAGGCGAACTGTTTTTT.

The V call is TRBV6-5, the J call TRBJ1-5; the D gene is possibly TRBD1 (6 bases). Germline V gene data show CDR1 as MNHEY and CDR2 as SVGAGI. The germline V and J ends were trimmed by 4 bases and 5 bases, with 12 bases remaining between them. This CDR3 is 14 amino acids long. The CDR3 DNA is TGTGCCAGCAGTTCTCGGGGGCGGGATCAGCCCCAGCATTTT. This codes for CASSSRGRDQPQHF.

This clone turned up a few times. The V gene is TRBV6-5, the J gene TRBJ1-1, with D perhaps TRBD1 (5 bases). Between the trimmed V and J ends, which lost 2 bases and 3 bases, there was a span of 13 bases. Germline V CDR1 and CDR2: MNHEY, SVGAGI. This CDR3 has 15 residues. The CDR3 here is CASSYTDPRDTEAFF. The CDR3 DNA is TGTGCCAGCAGTTACACCGACCCCAGGGACACTGAAGCTTTCTTT.

This clone was counted a few times. The J gene is TRBJ2-7, the V gene TRBV7-2; D not certain. Per the germline V gene, CDR1 is SGHTA and CDR2 is FQGNSA. V was pared by 1 base and J by 2 bases, with 12 bases between. There are 15 residues in the CDR3. The CDR3 here is CASSLDRLTAYEQYF. In DNA form, the CDR3 reads TGTGCCAGCAGCTTAGATCGGTTAACAGCCTACGAGCAGTACTTC. The variable domain in full, with the rest retrieved from reference TRBV7-2 and TRBJ2-7, is GAGVSQSPSNKVTEKGKDVELRCDPISGHTALYWYRQSLGQGLEFLIYFQGNSAPDKSGLPSDRFSAERTGGSVSTLTIQRTQQEDSAVYLCASSLDRLTAYEQYFGPGTRLTVT.

The V call is TRBV11-3, the J call TRBJ2-2; D uncertain. V gave up 1 base and J gave up 6 bases, with 6 bases separating them. Germline loops: CDR1 SGHNT, CDR2 YENEEA. The CDR3 extends over 13 amino acids. Here the CDR3 reads CASSLADSGELFF. DNA of the CDR3: TGTGCCAGCAGCTTAGCAGACTCCGGGGAGCTGTTTTTT.